The TCR beta chain under discussion was sequenced for a study of CD8+CD57+ T cells in acquired aplastic anemia. Study information: Sorting CD4+ and CD8+ cells gave DNA averaging approximately 3 ug. Overall study results and limits: Patients and controls turned out to have approximately 29 CD8+ CDR3 sequences in common. Patients and controls were not found to differ significantly in CD8+ Simpson's diversity.

As to this clonotype: Antigen unknown.

Only patients with CD8+CD57+ cell expansion on flow cytometry were chosen for sequencing. Genomic DNA served as template for TCR beta VDJ and CDR3 profiling. TCRdb passed the reads through MiXCR, listing each CDR3 protein once. The table records about 180,000 distinct CDR3 sequences, nearly 65% of them present only once. The sequencing input was sorted CD4+, CD8+, or CD8+CD57+ T cells (not recorded which) from PBMCs. This receptor was obtained from a human donor with aplastic anemia.

CDR3 nucleotides: TGTGCCAGCAGCTTTCGTCGGACTAATGAAAAACTGTTTTTT. It translates to CASSFRRTNEKLFF. This chain joins TRBV5-6 and TRBJ1-4; D unresolved. The CDR3 has 14 residues. CDR1 is SGHDT, CDR2 YYEEEE, per germline. Trimming took 2 bases from V and 2 from J, leaving 7 bases between them.